This T cell receptor beta chain was identified in a study of blood T cells in healthy people across ages. In the study overall: The capture of about one barcoded beta molecule per two T cells was achieved by template switching. Findings of the study overall: With naive T cell percentage, TCR beta diversity showed a strong correlation. Age showed a roughly linear inverse relationship with TCR beta diversity per million T cells.

This clonotype was seen a handful of times. No antigen is known for it. A J-beta primer mix and a sample-barcoded 5' primer were used in a second PCR of roughly 6 to 11 cycles. TCRdb processed the 5' RACE reads anew with MiXCR; each CDR3 protein has one entry. The table has over 1,500,000 distinct CDR3 sequences, about two fifths seen once; the top ten hold under 30%. The origin of this receptor is a human donor in good health. The specimen was blood.

The CDR3 DNA sequence: TGTGCCAGCAGTGAGCAGGGGCGGATCACGGATACGCAGTATTTT. Its protein product is CASSEQGRITDTQYF. The chain is built from TRBV25-1 and TRBJ2-3, with TRBD1 as a possible D gene (6 bases). Germline V gives CDR1 MGHDK, CDR2 SYGVNS. The CDR3 has 15 residues. Trimming cost V 3 bases and J 6 bases, with 16 bases left between them.